Listed below are T cell receptor beta chains from one sample, sequenced in a study of blood T cell repertoires in COVID-19. The protocol was immunoSEQ multiplex PCR, while the TCRdb copy is restricted to in-frame clones and leaves out a portion. The data show 35,000 to 50,000 clones, with approximately 89% seen just once and roughly 2% held by the top ten. The sample taken for sequencing was peripheral blood. These TCRs come from a man aged 45-65 years with active COVID-19. CDR3s include the opening cysteine and the closing phenylalanine or tryptophan. A D gene is named only where the DNA matches it firmly. Some rows mark clone size as missing; the rest say once, few, many or name a class of expanded clone.

TRBJ2-1,TRBV19,TRBD2,-,TGTGCCAGTAGTTTGAAAGCGGGGGGATCCTACAATGAGCAGTTCTTC,CASSLKAGGSYNEQFF
TRBJ2-4,TRBV3-1/TRBV3-2,TRBD2,-,TGTGCCAGCAGCTCAAGCGGGGTTAAAAACATTCAGTACTTC,CASSSSGVKNIQYF
TRBJ1-1,TRBV29-1,-,-,TGCAGCGTCGCCCAGGGGCTGAACACTGAAGCTTTCTTT,CSVAQGLNTEAFF
TRBJ2-5,TRBV18,-,-,TGTGCCAGCTCACCGACAGCGAACCAAGAGACCCAGTACTTC,CASSPTANQETQYF
TRBJ1-2,TRBV10-1,-,-,TGCGCCAGCCGAATTAAAACAGAGGGCTATGGCTACACCTTC,CASRIKTEGYGYTF
TRBJ1-5,TRBV9,TRBD1,-,TGTGCCAGCAGCGCGACAGGGAGATGGGATCAGCCCCAGCATTTT,CASSATGRWDQPQHF
TRBJ2-7,TRBV7-3,-,-,TGTGCCAGCAGCTTAATGGCGGGTCCTTACGAGCAGTACTTC,CASSLMAGPYEQYF
TRBJ2-2,TRBV10-1,TRBD2,-,TGCGCCAGCAGAGGGACTAGCGAGTCCGGGGAGCTGTTTTTT,CASRGTSESGELFF
TRBJ2-7,TRBV15,-,-,TGTGCCACCAGCAGAGATCCAGCGGGCGAGCAGTACTTC,CATSRDPAGEQYF
TRBJ1-2,TRBV9,-,-,TGTGCCAGCAGCCCATCGACAGGCTATGGCTACACCTTC,CASSPSTGYGYTF
TRBJ1-5,TRBV11-2,-,-,TGTGCCAGCAGCCGAGGGCCGTTGGATCAGCCCCAGCATTTT,CASSRGPLDQPQHF
TRBJ1-1,TRBV7-9,TRBD1,-,TGTGCCAGCAGCCCAACTGGACAGGGCGACACTGAAGCTTTCTTT,CASSPTGQGDTEAFF
TRBJ1-6,TRBV7-9,-,few,TGTGCCACCCAAGGGGATTCACCCCTCCACTTT,CATQGDSPLHF
TRBJ1-6,TRBV5-8,-,-,TGTGCCAGCAGCTTGGGGGGTCTTCCAGGGGCTTCACCCCTCCACTTT,CASSLGGLPGASPLHF
TRBJ1-1,TRBV4-2,-,-,TGTGCCAGCAGCTATCAACGGCAGGGAGGGAACACTGAAGCTTTCTTT,CASSYQRQGGNTEAFF
TRBJ1-3,TRBV30,TRBD1,-,TGTGCCTCCGCTACAGGGGCGGGAGGAAACACCATATATTTT,CASATGAGGNTIYF
TRBJ2-3,TRBV9,TRBD2,-,TGTGCCAGCAGCGTAGCGACTAGCTTGGATACGCAGTATTTT,CASSVATSLDTQYF
TRBJ1-5,TRBV6-4,-,-,TGTGCCAGCGATCTACAGGGTACGAGGCCCCAGCATTTT,CASDLQGTRPQHF
TRBJ2-1,TRBV5-4,-,-,TGTGCCAGCAGCTTGGAAGACAGGCGCAATGAGCAGTTCTTC,CASSLEDRRNEQFF
TRBJ2-7,TRBV6-5,-,-,TGTGCCAGCAGTTACTCGCCGCAGGAGGGATACGAGCAGTACTTC,CASSYSPQEGYEQYF
TRBJ2-7,TRBV7-2,TRBD2,-,TGTGCCAGCACCCGGACTAGCGGCCCCTACGAGCAGTACTTC,CASTRTSGPYEQYF
TRBJ2-1,TRBV5-1,TRBD2,-,TGCGCCAGCAGCTTGTTAAGCGGGAAAGCCTACAATGAGCAGTTCTTC,CASSLLSGKAYNEQFF
TRBJ2-2,TRBV7-2,-,-,TGTGCCAGCAGCTTAGAGGCGGTTGGGAACACCGGGGAGCTGTTTTTT,CASSLEAVGNTGELFF
TRBJ2-1,TRBV20-1,-,-,TGCAGTGCTAATGAAGCGGAGAGCTCCTACAATGAGCAGTTCTTC,CSANEAESSYNEQFF
TRBJ2-7,TRBV7-2,-,few,TGTGCCAGCAGTCCACAGGGTTTCGAGCAGTACTTC,CASSPQGFEQYF
TRBJ2-3,TRBV11-2,TRBD2,-,TGTGCCAGCAGCTTAGCCGGACTAGCGGGGGGCACAGATACGCAGTATTTT,CASSLAGLAGGTDTQYF
TRBJ2-1,TRBV5-4,-,-,TGTGCCAGCAGCTTGGCGTCCGCCCGGCGGGATGAGCAGTTCTTC,CASSLASARRDEQFF
TRBJ1-6,TRBV5-1,TRBD1,-,TGCGCCAGCAGCCCCGACGGGGACAGTAATTCACCCCTCCACTTT,CASSPDGDSNSPLHF